This T cell receptor (beta chain) was retrieved from a study of cytomegalovirus exposure and HLA in healthy donors. Comment on this clone: What it binds is not known.

General study points: Reportedly, diagnosis of cytomegalovirus status by the classifier showed high specificity and sensitivity.

Generated by immunoSEQ multiplex PCR, the TCRdb table keeps only in-frame clones and is missing some. Seen here are about 200,000 clones, more than 70% observed once, and the top ten hold more than 1.4%. The CDR3 loop spans 18 amino acids. V trimming: 1 base; J trimming: 3 bases; junction bases outside the gene matches: 11. Germline V gene sequence: CDR1 SGHRS, CDR2 YFSETQ. This chain joins TRBV5-1 and TRBJ2-7, with 12 bases aligning to TRBD1. The sequenced material came from PBMCs. The receptor's source is a woman aged 18 to 35 in good health and CMV-seronegative. The CDR3 region has the DNA TGCGCCAGCAGCTTGCGCAACAGAGGGACAGGGGGCGGCTACGAGCAGTACTTC. Protein sequence: CASSLRNRGTGGGYEQYF.